This T cell receptor beta chain came from a study of blood T cell repertoires in COVID-19. Across the whole study: Researchers got acute and convalescent COVID-19 samples from the United States, Italy and Spain. PBMCs, B-cell-depleted T cells, or T cells provided the cDNA or gDNA that made up the material.

The length of the CDR3 is 15 residues. Germline V lookup: CDR1 SGDLS, CDR2 YYNGEE. The V and J ends lost 5 bases and 0 bases respectively, with 14 bases between them. In the study's own analysis: From reference gene primer amplification, estimates of nucleated cell counts were derived. TCRdb's copy holds only in-frame clones and misses some; the assay was immunoSEQ multiplex PCR. V and J calls plus clone size are reproduced from that table; the DNA served to infer D and trimming. The sample shows about 32,000 clones, 90% to 95% of them seen only once. Sequencing was performed on peripheral blood. The chain recombines TRBV9 with TRBJ1-1; D gene uncertain. The clonotype comes from a man aged 55 to 70 with acute or convalescent COVID-19. CDR3 sequence: CASSRVVRMNTEAFF. The CDR3 DNA is TGTGCCAGCAGTCGGGTGGTAAGAATGAACACTGAAGCTTTCTTT.